The TCR beta chain described here comes from a study of beta chain features in type 1 diabetes. Study-level points and caveats: When Type 1 diabetes patients were examined, their TCRB CDR3s proved moderately but significantly shorter in all four CD4+ subsets. For patients, the naive, central memory and Treg TCRB repertoires appeared more alike than for healthy donors.

Expressed TCRB transcripts were sequenced, since all the RNA that had been isolated was reverse transcribed. Method: immunoSEQ multiplex PCR; TCRdb's copy keeps in-frame clones and lacks some. The sample contains more than 250,000 clones, approximately 15% of which appear only once. Via CD45RO/CCR7/CD25/CD127/CD95/CD27, cells of the CD4+ naive, central memory, regulatory and stem cell-like memory subsets were sorted. The authors obtained over 98% purity in all sorted populations. The germline gives CDR1 SGHRS, CDR2 YFSETQ. The germline V and J ends were trimmed by 0 bases and 7 bases, with 7 bases remaining between them. The CDR3 has 12 residues. Details on this clone: Its antigen is as yet unknown.

V gene TRBV5-1 combines with J gene TRBJ1-1; D is unclear. The sequenced sample consisted of naive CD4+ T cells from blood. This sequence was found in a man aged 18 to 30 with type 1 diabetes. For the CDR3, the DNA is TGCGCCAGCAGCTTGGAGGAGGGTGAAGCTTTCTTT. Translated: CASSLEEGEAFF.